The sample holds a few counts of the clone carrying this T cell receptor (beta chain). Trimming took off 5 bases at V and 1 base at J, with 11 bases between the two ends. The V gene's germline CDR1 is SEHNR and CDR2 FQNEAQ (reference sequence). The CDR3 has 14 residues. The entry originates in a study of cytomegalovirus exposure and HLA in healthy donors. A multiplex PCR was run with 60 Vbeta primers and 13 Jbeta primers. TCRdb keeps only in-frame clones here, not all; method: immunoSEQ multiplex PCR. Of 170,000 or so clones in the sample, about 83% were seen once. Sequenced sample: PBMCs. This sequence was found in a girl aged 10 to 17 in good health and CMV-seropositive. The chain joins TRBV7-9 to TRBJ1-1, with a tentative D call TRBD1 (5 bases). CDR3 region: CASSRDSPNTEAFF. The DNA for the CDR3 is TGTGCCAGCAGCAGAGACAGTCCGAACACTGAAGCTTTCTTT.